The 14 T cell receptor beta chains below come from one sample, sequenced in a study of response to subunit inactivated influenza vaccine (dated by TCRdb to 2017 to 2018). Libraries were made using RT-PCR. The sample was run on an Illumina HiSeq 2500. TCRdb took the public reads, trimmed them with fastp at Q25, ran MiXCR for clone calling and kept in-frame beta chains. Under each unique CDR3 protein, matching rows form one entry showing the most common genes and DNA. The table for this sample lists roughly 760,000 distinct CDR3 sequences; about 20% of them were counted only once. In total, the top ten clones hold more than 8.5% of the sample. The specimen comprised PBMCs from blood, sampled roughly 5 days after vaccination. The receptors originated from a man in his fifties or sixties who received an inactivated influenza vaccine. Donor details come from another sample of the same person, matched by shared clones.

The rearrangement joins TRBV5-1 to TRBJ1-3, with TRBD1 identical over 7 bases. With 4 bases clipped from V and 3 bases from J, the junction kept 4 bases outside the gene matches. The CDR3 length is 14 residues. Germline CDR1 reads SGHRS; CDR2 reads YFSETQ. CDR3 protein: CASSETGFGNTIYF. CDR3 nucleotides: TGCGCCAGCAGCGAGACAGGGTTTGGAAACACCATATATTTT. The full variable domain, rest sourced from reference TRBV5-1 and TRBJ1-3, is KAGVTQTPRYLIKTRGQQVTLSCSPISGHRSVSWYQQTPGQGLQFLFEYFSETQRNKGNFPGRFSGRQFSNSRSEMNVSTLELGDSALYLCASSETGFGNTIYFGEGSWLTVV.

This clonotype was seen more than once but under ten times. V is TRBV7-9 and J is TRBJ1-2, with D possibly matching TRBD1 (6 bases). This CDR3 has 14 residues. The germline CDR1 and CDR2 sequences are SEHNR and FQNEAQ (reference sequence). Deletions cut 6 bases from V and 2 bases from J, with 13 bases between. The CDR3 spells CASSTGRINYGYTF. The CDR3 DNA sequence: TGTGCCAGCAGTACAGGGCGGATCAACTATGGCTACACCTTC. Full variable domain (rest looked up from reference TRBV7-9 and TRBJ1-2): DTGVSQNPRHKITKRGQNVTFRCDPISEHNRLYWYRQTLGQGPEFLTYFQNEAQLEKSRLLSDRFSAERPKGSFSTLEIQRTEQGDSAMYLCASSTGRINYGYTFGSGTRLTVV.

This clonotype has a handful of counts. The chain joins TRBV30 to TRBJ2-7, with unresolved D. This CDR3 contains 12 residues. Trimming removed 2 bases from V and 3 bases from J, with 8 bases in between. The germline gives CDR1 GTSNPN, CDR2 SVGIG (reference sequence). Here the CDR3 reads CAWSRDRYEQYF. CDR3 sequence (DNA): TGTGCCTGGAGTCGAGATCGCTACGAGCAGTACTTC.

This clonotype was observed at least ten times. This chain links TRBV29-1 with TRBJ1-2; D not resolved. The CDR3 length is 11 residues. Germline CDR1 is SQVTM and CDR2 is ANQGSEA. Trimming pared 4 bases from V and 8 bases from J, leaving 11 bases between. CDR3 residues: CSVVWAGGYTF. The CDR3 nucleotides read TGCAGCGTTGTATGGGCTGGGGGCTACACCTTC.

This chain connects TRBV10-2 to TRBJ2-2; 8 nucleotides align to TRBD2. The CDR3 contains 15 residues. The V and J ends lost 7 bases and 1 base, in that order; junction bases with no gene match: 5. Germline values: CDR1 WSHSY, CDR2 SAAADI. The CDR3 DNA reads TGCGCCAGCAAGCGCGGGGGGTTGAACACCGGGGAGCTGTTTTTT. Translating it yields CASKRGGLNTGELFF.

This clonotype has a handful of counts. V and J are TRBV28 and TRBJ1-6; TRBD1 matches at 9 bases. Germline V gene sequence: CDR1 MDHEN, CDR2 SYDVKM. V lost 5 bases, J lost 10 bases, and 9 bases stayed unmatched. The CDR3 loop spans 15 amino acids. CDR3 DNA: TGTGCCAGCAGTCTCCCGGGACAGGGAAGGTCACCCCTCCACTTT. Its protein product is CASSLPGQGRSPLHF.

This clonotype was picked up a small number of times. The genes are TRBV20-1 and TRBJ1-1; a weak D match, TRBD1 (5 bases). V dropped 6 bases and J dropped 4 bases, with 18 bases sitting between them. The length of the CDR3 is 14 residues. CDR1 is DFQATT and CDR2 is SNEGSKA in the germline V gene (reference sequence). The CDR3 sequence: CSADPGRRPTEAFF. CDR3 DNA sequence: TGCAGTGCCGATCCGGGACGGAGACCCACTGAAGCTTTCTTT.

The sample holds many counts of this clonotype. The chain has TRBV12-3 or TRBV12-4 and TRBJ2-7; 8 positions agree with TRBD1. The CDR3 covers 15 residues. The junction had 7 bases not matched to a gene; V was cut back by 1 base and J by 5 bases. Here the CDR3 DNA reads TGTGCCAGCAGTTTAGGTTGGCAGGGGGCCCACGAGCAGTACTTC. Amino acids: CASSLGWQGAHEQYF.

The chain carries TRBV12-3 or TRBV12-4 and TRBJ2-3; 8 nucleotides match TRBD2. This CDR3 is built from 22 residues. V dropped 3 bases and J dropped 5; count of bases not matched to a gene: 28. The CDR3 bases are TGTGCCAGCAGTTTTTTCCCGTCGGGACGTCGGGGCCCGGGAGGGAGGAAAGATACGCAGTATTTT. Translated: CASSFFPSGRRGPGGRKDTQYF.

This clonotype showed up just a few times. The chain employs TRBV6-5 and TRBJ2-3; maybe TRBD2 (7 bases). Per the germline V gene, CDR1 is MNHEY and CDR2 is SVGAGI. V gave up 4 bases and J gave up 5 bases, with 25 bases separating them. The CDR3 runs 18 residues. CDR3 region: CASSWPQGGGSPEDTQYF. For the CDR3, the DNA is TGTGCCAGCAGTTGGCCACAGGGTGGCGGGAGTCCGGAAGATACGCAGTATTTT.

The chain couples TRBV7-9 to TRBJ1-2; D is uncertain. The germline gives CDR1 SEHNR, CDR2 FQNEAQ (reference sequence). Trimming removed 5 bases from V and 0 bases from J, with 19 bases in between. The CDR3 has 17 amino acids. This CDR3 is CASSVGSWPYSNYGYTF. For the CDR3, the DNA is TGTGCCAGCAGCGTTGGGTCCTGGCCGTATTCTAACTATGGCTACACCTTC.

There are a few counts of this clonotype. The CDR3 sequence is CASSHPERDATGAGANVLTF. CDR3 sequence (DNA): TGTGCCAGCAGCCACCCCGAGCGGGACGCAACGGGTGCTGGGGCCAACGTCCTGACTTTC. The rearrangement links TRBV11-1 to TRBJ2-6, with 7 bases lining up with TRBD2. CDR1 is SGHAT and CDR2 is FQDESV in the germline V gene (reference sequence). The length of the CDR3 is 20 residues. The V and J ends lost 5 bases and 2 bases, in that order; junction bases with no gene match: 18.

DNA for the CDR3: TGTGCCAGCAGATACGGGACAGTGAGATCCTACGAGCAGTACTTC. This encodes CASRYGTVRSYEQYF. V usage is TRBV5-8 and J usage is TRBJ2-7, with 7 bases lining up with TRBD1. The CDR3 spans 15 residues. V lost 5 bases to trimming and J lost 1 base; unmatched junction nucleotides: 9. Germline values: CDR1 SGHTS, CDR2 YDEGEE. Looking up the rest from reference TRBV5-8 and TRBJ2-7 gives the full variable domain: EAGVTQSPTHLIKTRGQQATLRCSPISGHTSVYWYQQALGLGLQFLLWYDEGEERNRGNFPPRFSGRQFPNYSSELNVNALELEDSALYLCASRYGTVRSYEQYFGPGTRLTVT.

This rearrangement joins TRBV20-1 to TRBJ2-2, with D tentatively TRBD2 (7 bases). V lost 0 bases to trimming and J lost 6 bases, with 17 bases between them. From germline, CDR1 is DFQATT and CDR2 SNEGSKA (reference sequence). The CDR3 consists of 16 residues. The CDR3 nucleotides are TGCAGTGCTAGAGATGCGGGGGCCCGTGCCCCCGGGGAGCTGTTTTTT. Residues: CSARDAGARAPGELFF.